This T cell receptor (beta chain) was recovered during a study of blood T cell repertoires in COVID-19. Study-wide background: Some COVID-19 samples were acute and others convalescent; all came from the United States, Italy and Spain. The cDNA or gDNA used as material had been derived from T cells, B-cell-depleted T cells, or PBMCs.

In the original analysis: Estimates of nucleated cell counts were drawn from the amplification of reference gene primers. TCRdb's table, derived via immunoSEQ multiplex PCR, lists solely in-frame clones and lacks some. V, J and clone size are those of that table, while D and trimming were read from the DNA. The sample holds some 260,000 clones, over 65% seen once. Germline V gene sequence: CDR1 LNHDA, CDR2 SQIVND (reference sequence). Trimming took 2 bases from V and 5 from J, leaving 10 bases between them. The CDR3 is 14 residues long. Sequenced: peripheral blood. The V call is TRBV19, the J call TRBJ2-4; possibly TRBD2 for D (6 bases). The receptor comes from an elderly woman with acute or convalescent COVID-19. The CDR3 nucleotides are TGTGCCAGTAGTATAATAACTAGCCAAAACATTCAGTACTTC. It codes for CASSIITSQNIQYF.